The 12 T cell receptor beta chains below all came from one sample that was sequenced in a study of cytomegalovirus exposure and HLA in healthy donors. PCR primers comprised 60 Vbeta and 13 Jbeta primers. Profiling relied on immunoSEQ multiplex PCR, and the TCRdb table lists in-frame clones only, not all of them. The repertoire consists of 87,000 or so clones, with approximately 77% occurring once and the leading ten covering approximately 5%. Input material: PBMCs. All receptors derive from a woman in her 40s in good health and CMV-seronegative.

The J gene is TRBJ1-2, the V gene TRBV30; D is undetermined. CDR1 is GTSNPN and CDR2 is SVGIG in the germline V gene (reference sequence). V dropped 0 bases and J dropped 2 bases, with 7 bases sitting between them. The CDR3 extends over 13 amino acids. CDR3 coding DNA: TGTGCCTGGAGTGTACTAGGGAACTATGGCTACACCTTC. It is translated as CAWSVLGNYGYTF.

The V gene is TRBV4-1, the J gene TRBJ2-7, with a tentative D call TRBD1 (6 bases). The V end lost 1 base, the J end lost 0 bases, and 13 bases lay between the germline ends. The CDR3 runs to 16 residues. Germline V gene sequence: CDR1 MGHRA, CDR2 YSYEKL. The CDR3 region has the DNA TGCGCCAGCAGCCAAGGCGCAGGGGTACCCTCCTACGAGCAGTACTTC. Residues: CASSQGAGVPSYEQYF.

CDR3 in amino acids: CASSTSPGEAVTGELFF. The CDR3 DNA sequence: TGTGCCAGCAGTACCTCCCCGGGGGAGGCGGTCACCGGGGAGCTGTTTTTT. The genes are TRBV6-4 and TRBJ2-2; D may be TRBD2 (6 bases). The CDR3 runs to 17 residues. V was pared by 5 bases and J by 4 bases, with 20 bases between. From germline, CDR1 is MRHNA and CDR2 SNTAGT.

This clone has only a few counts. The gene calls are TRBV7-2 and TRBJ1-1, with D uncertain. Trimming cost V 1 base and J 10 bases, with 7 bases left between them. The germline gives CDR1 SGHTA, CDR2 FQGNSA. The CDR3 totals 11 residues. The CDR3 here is CASSLVAGAFF. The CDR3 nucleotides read TGTGCCAGCAGCTTAGTTGCGGGAGCTTTCTTT.

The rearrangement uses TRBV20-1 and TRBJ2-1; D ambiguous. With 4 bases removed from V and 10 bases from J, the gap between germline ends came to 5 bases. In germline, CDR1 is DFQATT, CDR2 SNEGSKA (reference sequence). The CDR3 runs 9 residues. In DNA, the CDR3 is TGCAGTGCTATCGAGGAGCAGTTCTTC. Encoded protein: CSAIEEQFF.

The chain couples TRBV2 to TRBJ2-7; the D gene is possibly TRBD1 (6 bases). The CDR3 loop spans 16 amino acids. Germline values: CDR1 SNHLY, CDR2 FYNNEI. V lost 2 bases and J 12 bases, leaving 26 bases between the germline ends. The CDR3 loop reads CASSEKSLPTRDMGYF. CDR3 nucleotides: TGTGCCAGCAGTGAAAAAAGCCTCCCTACGAGGGACATGGGGTACTTC.

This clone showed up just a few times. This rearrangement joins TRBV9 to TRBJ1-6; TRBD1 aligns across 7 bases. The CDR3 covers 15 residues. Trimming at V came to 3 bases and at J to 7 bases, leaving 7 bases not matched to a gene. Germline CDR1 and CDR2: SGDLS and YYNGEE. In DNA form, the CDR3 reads TGTGCCAGCAGCGCGGAGACAGGGTGGAATTCACCCCTCCACTTT. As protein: CASSAETGWNSPLHF.

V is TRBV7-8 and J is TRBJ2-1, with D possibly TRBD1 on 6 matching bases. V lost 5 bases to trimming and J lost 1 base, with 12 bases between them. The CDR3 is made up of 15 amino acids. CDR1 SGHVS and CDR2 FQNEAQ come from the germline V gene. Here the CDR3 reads CASSPRTDSYNEQFF. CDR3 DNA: TGTGCCAGCAGCCCGCGGACAGATTCCTACAATGAGCAGTTCTTC.

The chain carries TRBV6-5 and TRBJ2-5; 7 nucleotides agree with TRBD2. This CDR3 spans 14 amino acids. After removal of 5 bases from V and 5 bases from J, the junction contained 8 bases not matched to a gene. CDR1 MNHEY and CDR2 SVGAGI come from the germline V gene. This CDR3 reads CASSPSGVDETQYF. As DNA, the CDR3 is TGTGCCAGCAGTCCCAGCGGGGTGGATGAGACCCAGTACTTC.

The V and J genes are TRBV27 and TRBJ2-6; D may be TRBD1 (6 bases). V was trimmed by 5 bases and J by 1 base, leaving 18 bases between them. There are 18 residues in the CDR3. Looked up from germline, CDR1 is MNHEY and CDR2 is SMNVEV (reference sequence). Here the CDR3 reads CASSDGAHRVSGANVLTF. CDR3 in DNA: TGTGCCAGCAGTGATGGAGCGCACAGGGTATCTGGGGCCAACGTCCTGACTTTC.

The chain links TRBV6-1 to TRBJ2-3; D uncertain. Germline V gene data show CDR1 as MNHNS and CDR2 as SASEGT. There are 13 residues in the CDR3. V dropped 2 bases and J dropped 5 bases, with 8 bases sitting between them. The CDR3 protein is CASSEMVVDTQYF. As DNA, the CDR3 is TGTGCCAGCAGTGAAATGGTAGTAGATACGCAGTATTTT.

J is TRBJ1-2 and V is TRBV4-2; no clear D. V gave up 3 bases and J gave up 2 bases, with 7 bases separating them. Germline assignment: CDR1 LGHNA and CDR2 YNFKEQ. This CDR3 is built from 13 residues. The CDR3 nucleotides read TGTGCCAGCAGCCAGGAGATCAACTATGGCTACACCTTC. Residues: CASSQEINYGYTF.